Below, one T cell receptor beta chain is given with its context. What it recognizes is unknown. This entry comes from a study of cytomegalovirus exposure and HLA in healthy donors. Study observations and caveats: Within an earlier analysis, most TCR beta V segments proved productive either about 90% or about 30% of the time. A later analysis showed HLA-associated TCR beta chains outstripping equally common others in clonal expansion.

Trimming removed 9 bases at V and 5 bases at J, with 14 bases between. This CDR3 is 13 amino acids long. Germline CDR1 is SGHRS and CDR2 is YFSETQ. With 60 Vbeta and 13 Jbeta primers, the PCR was carried out. Libraries were prepared by immunoSEQ multiplex PCR; TCRdb keeps only in-frame clonotypes and omits some of them. The table includes under 250,000 clones, roughly four fifths detected once. The sample consisted of PBMCs. The V call is TRBV5-1, the J call TRBJ2-2, with D possibly being TRBD2 (6 bases). The TCR sequence derives from a man aged 25-45 years in good health and CMV-seronegative. CDR3 sequence: CATRLVPTGELFF. In DNA, the CDR3 is TGCGCCACCAGACTAGTCCCGACCGGGGAGCTGTTTTTT.